Presented here are 24 T cell receptor beta chains from one specimen sequenced in a study of blood T cells in healthy people across ages. PCR was performed a second time for 7 to 11 cycles using a sample-barcoded 5' primer and a J-beta primer mix. MiXCR, applied by TCRdb to the 5' RACE reads, yields one record per CDR3 protein. This sample carries fewer than 1,000,000 distinct CDR3 sequences, 40% to 50% of them seen once, and the ten largest clones take approximately 20%. What was sequenced was blood. The receptors stem from a man aged 60-69 years in good health.

This sequence joins TRBV4-3 and TRBJ1-1; no clear D gene. Germline values: CDR1 LGHNA, CDR2 YSLEER. The CDR3 has 13 residues. V lost 0 bases and J lost 12, with 14 bases in between. CDR3 residues: CASSQDRIEGPFF. CDR3 bases: TGCGCCAGCAGCCAAGACAGAATAGAGGGCCCTTTCTTT.

This clonotype was observed a handful of times. Possible read error: a much larger clone is one base away. The chain combines TRBV20-1 with TRBJ2-7; a weak D match, TRBD1 (5 bases). In germline, CDR1 is DFQATT, CDR2 SNEGSKA (reference sequence). Trimming cost V 1 base and J 6 bases, with 10 bases left between them. CDR3 size: 12 residues. CDR3 region: CSARAQGREQYF. The CDR3 coding sequence is TGCAGTGCTAGAGCCCAGGGTCGCGAGCAGTACTTC.

This clonotype has only one observation. The chain joins TRBV6-2 or TRBV6-3 to TRBJ2-7; D unresolved. Germline V gene data show CDR1 as MNHEY and CDR2 as SVGEGT. This CDR3 comprises 14 residues. Trimming left V 5 bases short and J 1 base short, with 12 bases between. The chain's CDR3 is CASSTLKRSYEQYF. The CDR3 DNA sequence: TGTGCCAGCAGTACCCTCAAAAGGTCCTACGAGCAGTACTTC.

The chain couples TRBV7-6 to TRBJ1-6; no reliable D call. V was clipped by 2 bases and J by 5 bases, with 10 bases between them. This CDR3 contains 15 residues. Germline CDR1 reads SGHVS; CDR2 reads FNYEAQ. The CDR3: CASSLKGMNNSPLHF. The CDR3 region has the DNA TGTGCCAGCAGCTTAAAGGGAATGAATAATTCACCCCTCCACTTT.

The chain employs TRBV7-2 and TRBJ1-6; D gene uncertain. Germline V gene lookup returns CDR1 SGHTA and CDR2 FQGNSA. The length of the CDR3 is 14 residues. The germline V and J ends were trimmed by 2 bases and 10 bases, with 12 bases remaining between them. The CDR3 DNA reads TGTGCCAGCAGCTTATGGACCGAATTGTCACCCCTCCACTTT. Its translation is CASSLWTELSPLHF.

In this sample, this clonotype turned up many times. The V and J genes are TRBV27 and TRBJ2-6, with D unclear. Between the trimmed V and J ends, which lost 3 bases and 0 bases, there was a span of 6 bases. In germline, CDR1 is MNHEY, CDR2 SMNVEV (reference sequence). This CDR3 is built from 15 residues. As DNA, the CDR3 is TGTGCCAGCAGTTTTGGTTCCTCTGGGGCCAACGTCCTGACTTTC. Protein sequence: CASSFGSSGANVLTF.

This clonotype has only a few counts. The J gene is TRBJ1-6, the V gene TRBV27; 8 bases map to TRBD1. V shed 8 bases and J 7 bases; nucleotides not matched to a gene: 10. Germline V CDR1 and CDR2: MNHEY, SMNVEV (reference sequence). The CDR3 spans 15 residues. CDR3 nucleotides: TGTGCCAGCTCACCTGGACAGGGACGAAATTCACCCCTCCACTTT. Protein: CASSPGQGRNSPLHF.

This chain links TRBV6-1 with TRBJ2-3; D uncertain. Trimming shortened V by 1 base and J by 4 bases, and 9 bases separated the two germline ends. The V gene's germline CDR1 is MNHNS and CDR2 SASEGT. This CDR3 is 14 amino acids long. CDR3 protein: CASSEGHPADTQYF. CDR3 coding DNA: TGTGCCAGCAGTGAAGGGCACCCCGCAGATACGCAGTATTTT.

V gene TRBV9 combines with J gene TRBJ2-2, with 7 bases identical to TRBD2. Germline V gene data show CDR1 as SGDLS and CDR2 as YYNGEE. The CDR3 sequence is 15 residues long. The trim removed 4 bases at V and 6 bases at J, leaving 9 bases unmatched. CDR3 in amino acids: CASSPGGSTAGELFF. The CDR3 nucleotides are TGTGCCAGCAGCCCGGGAGGCTCGACTGCCGGGGAGCTGTTTTTT.

This chain uses TRBV20-1 with TRBJ1-5; maybe TRBD1 (5 bases). The V gene lost 2 bases and the J gene lost 5 bases, with 10 bases spanning the gap. CDR3 length equals 13 residues. Looked up from germline, CDR1 is DFQATT and CDR2 is SNEGSKA (reference sequence). The CDR3, as DNA: TGCAGTGCTAGAAGGGGTTTAGATCAGCCCCAGCATTTT. Protein sequence: CSARRGLDQPQHF.

The CDR3 region has the DNA TGTGCCAGCAGTGAGGGACAGGGGGCCTATAGCAATCAGCCCCAGCATTTT. It yields the protein CASSEGQGAYSNQPQHF. V is TRBV2 and J is TRBJ1-5, with 12 bases fitting TRBD1. Germline V gives CDR1 SNHLY, CDR2 FYNNEI. The CDR3 extends over 17 amino acids. Trimming removed 3 bases from V and 0 bases from J; junction bases left unmatched: 3.

The rearrangement uses TRBV20-1 and TRBJ1-5; TRBD1 is a possible D gene (6 bases). The CDR3 covers 15 residues. Trimming took 1 base from V and 0 from J, leaving 10 bases between them. The germline CDR1 and CDR2 sequences are DFQATT and SNEGSKA (reference sequence). The CDR3 spells CSARAGQTSNQPQHF. DNA for the CDR3: TGCAGTGCTAGAGCGGGACAAACTAGCAATCAGCCCCAGCATTTT.

This clonotype was seen more than once but under ten times. This sequence joins TRBV6-5 and TRBJ2-5; D is unresolved. The CDR3 extends over 13 amino acids. Germline V gene lookup returns CDR1 MNHEY and CDR2 SVGAGI. The V end was cut by 0 bases, the J end by 7 bases, with 9 bases between. The CDR3 coding sequence is TGTGCCAGCAGTTACTCGATTTTGGGGACCCAGTACTTC. Amino acids: CASSYSILGTQYF.

The rearrangement joins TRBV20-1 to TRBJ2-7; 8 bases line up with TRBD1. The better agreement between TRBJ2-5 and the DNA end casts doubt on the J call. This CDR3 comprises 14 residues. CDR1 is DFQATT and CDR2 is SNEGSKA in the germline V gene (reference sequence). CDR3 sequence (DNA): TGCAGTGCTAGAGCTGGACAGGGATCGGAGACCCAGTACTTC. It is translated as CSARAGQGSETQYF.

The chain uses TRBV11-2 and TRBJ2-1; 10 bases are a match to TRBD1. The V and J ends lost 3 bases and 4 bases, in that order; junction bases with no gene match: 9. Germline-derived CDR1 and CDR2 are SGHAT and FQNNGV. CDR3 length equals 17 residues. The CDR3 DNA reads as TGTGCCAGCAGCTTTTCGGGCCGGGACAGGGGTTACAATGAGCAGTTCTTC. Translated, it gives CASSFSGRDRGYNEQFF.

The V gene is TRBV2, the J gene TRBJ1-5, with 8 bases identical to TRBD1. With 5 bases clipped from V and 4 bases from J, the junction kept 7 bases outside the gene matches. The CDR3 is 15 residues long. Germline V gives CDR1 SNHLY, CDR2 FYNNEI. The CDR3 protein is CASSYDRGENQPQHF. The CDR3 DNA reads TGTGCCAGCAGTTACGACAGGGGCGAAAATCAGCCCCAGCATTTT.

The chain couples TRBV14 to TRBJ2-1; tentatively, D is TRBD2 (5 bases). Germline CDR1 reads SGHDN; CDR2 reads FVKESK. The CDR3 has 14 residues. With 0 bases removed from V and 10 bases from J, the gap between germline ends came to 13 bases. The CDR3 loop reads CASSQDYFGEEQFF. DNA of the CDR3: TGTGCCAGCAGCCAAGACTACTTCGGGGAGGAGCAGTTCTTC.

CDR3 DNA sequence: TGTGCCAGCACACCTCGAGGACAGGGGTTATACGGTGAGCAGTTCTTC. Amino acid sequence: CASTPRGQGLYGEQFF. The chain has TRBV5-6 and TRBJ2-1; 9 bases agree with TRBD1. The CDR3 extends over 16 amino acids. Germline trimming cut 6 bases from V and 9 bases from J; bases unmatched to any gene: 16. Germline V gives CDR1 SGHDT, CDR2 YYEEEE.

The chain combines TRBV20-1 with TRBJ1-2; TRBD1 matches at 8 bases. This CDR3 spans 17 amino acids. With V trimmed by 5 bases and J by 3 bases, 17 bases remained unmatched. CDR1 and CDR2 from the germline V gene are DFQATT and SNEGSKA (reference sequence). DNA of the CDR3: TGCAGTGCTCCCTCCCGACCGGACAGGGAGAACTACTATGGCTACACCTTC. Its translation: CSAPSRPDRENYYGYTF.

This chain links TRBV18 with TRBJ1-6, with 8 bases aligning to TRBD1. The V gene's germline CDR1 is KGHSH and CDR2 LQKENI. The CDR3 loop spans 15 amino acids. With V trimmed by 3 bases and J by 9 bases, 7 bases remained unmatched. Here the CDR3 DNA reads TGTGCCAGCTCACCGTCTGCAGGGGGCTTTTCACCCCTCCACTTT. Encoded protein: CASSPSAGGFSPLHF.

The chain combines TRBV7-2 with TRBJ2-3; D call uncertain. Per germline, CDR1 SGHTA and CDR2 FQGNSA. The CDR3 is 14 amino acids. Trimming took off 1 base at V and 6 bases at J, with 11 bases between the two ends. The chain's CDR3 is CASSLGILSDTQYF. The CDR3 DNA reads as TGTGCCAGCAGCTTAGGTATCCTTTCGGATACGCAGTATTTT.

The V call is TRBV27, the J call TRBJ2-1; tentative D call: TRBD1 (5 bases). The CDR3 has 17 amino acids. Germline V gene lookup returns CDR1 MNHEY and CDR2 SMNVEV (reference sequence). The V end lost 8 bases, the J end lost 1 base, and 21 bases lay between the germline ends. The DNA of the CDR3 is TGTGCCAGCGTCGGGCGGACATTTTCCCTTTCCTACAATGAGCAGTTCTTC. It encodes CASVGRTFSLSYNEQFF.

This clonotype was found a few times. The chain uses TRBV29-1 and TRBJ1-4; no clear D. V lost 2 bases to trimming and J lost 3 bases, with 7 bases between them. The CDR3 spans 13 residues. Per the germline V gene, CDR1 is SQVTM and CDR2 is ANQGSEA. The CDR3 DNA is TGCAGCGTTGAACCGGGTGCTAATGAAAAACTGTTTTTT. It specifies CSVEPGANEKLFF. Based on the CDR3 plus reference TRBV29-1 and TRBJ1-4, the full variable domain is SAVISQKPSRDICQRGTSLTIQCQVDSQVTMMFWYRQQPGQSLTLIATANQGSEATYESGFVIDKFPISRPNLTFSTLTVSNMSPEDSSIYLCSVEPGANEKLFFGSGTQLSVL.

This chain joins TRBV29-1 and TRBJ1-5; D unclear. Germline lookup yields CDR1 SQVTM and CDR2 ANQGSEA. The CDR3 sequence is 14 residues long. V was cut by 5 bases and J by 4 bases, with 15 bases left in between. The CDR3 region is CSVKVPGSNQPQHF. The CDR3 nucleotides are TGCAGCGTTAAAGTCCCCGGGTCGAATCAGCCCCAGCATTTT.